The 28 T cell receptor beta chains below all came from one sample that was sequenced in a study of read filtering for tumor transcriptome and immune sequencing (dated by TCRdb to between 2020 and 2021). Sequencing took place on an Illumina HiSeq 4000. TCR libraries were constructed from approximately 360 ng RNA using the Immunoverse kit, and molecular barcoded adaptors covering alpha/delta and beta/gamma chains were employed. Clones were called with MiXCR by TCRdb after fastp trimmed the public reads at Q25, and only in-frame beta chains were retained. Each entry merges the rows of one CDR3 protein and shows their most common DNA and genes. The sample has nearly 60,000 distinct CDR3 sequences on record, 12% of them singletons. Approximately 16% of the sample is taken by the ten largest. Specimen: a population of CD138-negative cells sorted from bone marrow. Reading the label with the study, this specimen's cell subset or site is: bone marrow mononuclear cells depleted of CD138+ plasma/myeloma cells by negative magnetic selection. The receptors stem from a donor aged 40 or over with multiple myeloma.

This clonotype was observed at least ten times. The V gene is TRBV12-3 or TRBV12-4, the J gene TRBJ2-7, with 7 bases fitting TRBD2. V shed 3 bases and J 6 bases; nucleotides not matched to a gene: 5. This CDR3 is built from 13 residues. CDR3 region: CASSFAGVVEQYF. The CDR3 DNA reads TGTGCCAGCAGTTTTGCGGGGGTGGTCGAGCAGTACTTC.

Many counts were recorded for this clonotype. The V gene is TRBV29-1, the J gene TRBJ2-7; unclear D gene. The CDR3 has 11 amino acids. Trimming took 7 bases from V and 3 from J, leaving 10 bases between them. Germline CDR1 SQVTM, CDR2 ANQGSEA. CDR3 protein: CSAGTNYEQYF. The CDR3 coding sequence is TGCAGCGCAGGAACCAACTACGAGCAGTACTTC.

This clonotype was counted ten times or more. The chain uses TRBV27 and TRBJ2-2, with TRBD1 as a possible D gene (6 bases). Trimming took off 6 bases at V and 6 bases at J, with 20 bases between the two ends. The germline V gene has CDR1 MNHEY and CDR2 SMNVEV (reference sequence). CDR3 length equals 16 residues. The CDR3 reads CASSHLWGRASGELFF. DNA of the CDR3: TGTGCCAGCAGCCATTTATGGGGGCGCGCATCCGGGGAGCTGTTTTTT.

This chain uses TRBV5-1 with TRBJ2-1; D is undetermined. CDR3 size: 12 residues. CDR1 is SGHRS and CDR2 is YFSETQ in the germline V gene. The V end lost 0 bases, the J end lost 12 bases, and 10 bases lay between the germline ends. The CDR3 here is CASSLVVRGQFF. Written as DNA, the CDR3 is TGCGCCAGCAGCTTGGTTGTTAGAGGGCAGTTCTTC.

This clonotype was seen more than once but under ten times. The gene calls are TRBV7-2 and TRBJ1-5; D is ambiguous. The germline V gene has CDR1 SGHTA and CDR2 FQGNSA. Trimming cost V 5 bases and J 0 bases, with 11 bases left between them. CDR3 length equals 15 residues. The CDR3 sequence is CASSPVPNSNQPQHF. CDR3 sequence (DNA): TGTGCCAGCAGCCCCGTCCCGAATAGCAATCAGCCCCAGCATTTT.

This clonotype was counted at least ten times. The V call is TRBV6-5, the J call TRBJ2-1; D remains ambiguous. The CDR3 has 14 residues. V was shortened by 6 bases and J by 6 bases, with 15 bases between the two germline ends. Germline CDR1 MNHEY, CDR2 SVGAGI. CDR3: CASSLTVEGNEQFF. The CDR3 nucleotides read TGTGCCAGCAGCCTTACCGTGGAAGGCAATGAGCAGTTCTTC.

There are a few counts of this clonotype. A much more abundant neighbour one base away suggests this may be a read error. J is TRBJ2-5 and V is TRBV5-1; D not certain. Per the germline V gene, CDR1 is SGHRS and CDR2 is YFSETQ. The CDR3 has 13 residues. The germline V and J ends were trimmed by 0 bases and 2 bases, with 5 bases remaining between them. The CDR3: CASSLASQETQYF. CDR3 DNA: TGCGCCAGCAGCTTGGCCAGTCAAGAGACCCAGTACTTC. The whole variable domain, remainder taken from reference TRBV5-1 and TRBJ2-5, is KAGVTQTPRYLIKTRGQQVTLSCSPISGHRSVSWYQQTPGQGLQFLFEYFSETQRNKGNFPGRFSGRQFSNSRSEMNVSTLELGDSALYLCASSLASQETQYFGPGTRLLVL.

This clonotype was observed many times. V is TRBV6-6 and J is TRBJ2-1; 15 nucleotides match TRBD2. Looked up from germline, CDR1 is MNHNY and CDR2 is SVGAGI (reference sequence). After removal of 2 bases from V and 0 bases from J, the junction contained 5 bases not matched to a gene. The CDR3 covers 19 residues. For the CDR3, the DNA is TGTGCCAGCAGTTACATGCGGACTAGCGGGGGGGCCTCCTACAATGAGCAGTTCTTC. This translates into CASSYMRTSGGASYNEQFF.

This clonotype has a count of ten or more. V gene TRBV6-5 combines with J gene TRBJ1-2; 9 bases align to TRBD1. The CDR3 is 16 residues long. J was trimmed by 5 bases and V by 0 bases; bases with no gene match: 7. Germline V gene sequence: CDR1 MNHEY, CDR2 SVGAGI. The CDR3 loop is CASSYSRDRAEYGYTF. Here the CDR3 DNA reads TGTGCCAGCAGTTACTCCCGGGACAGGGCGGAGTATGGCTACACCTTC.

This clonotype was seen many times. The chain recombines TRBV5-1 with TRBJ1-2; a possible D gene is TRBD1 (6 bases). This CDR3 has 13 amino acids. V was trimmed by 0 bases and J by 7 bases, leaving 10 bases between them. Germline CDR1 is SGHRS and CDR2 is YFSETQ. This CDR3 reads CASSLVGAAGYTF. The CDR3 coding sequence is TGCGCCAGCAGCTTGGTGGGGGCGGCTGGCTACACCTTC. The full variable domain, completed using reference TRBV5-1 and TRBJ1-2, is KAGVTQTPRYLIKTRGQQVTLSCSPISGHRSVSWYQQTPGQGLQFLFEYFSETQRNKGNFPGRFSGRQFSNSRSEMNVSTLELGDSALYLCASSLVGAAGYTFGSGTRLTVV.

This clonotype was observed at least ten times. This chain uses TRBV20-1 with TRBJ2-3, with 7 bases aligning to TRBD2. The CDR3 consists of 16 residues. Germline lookup yields CDR1 DFQATT and CDR2 SNEGSKA (reference sequence). Trimming took 0 bases from V and 1 from J; bases not matched to a gene: 7. The chain's CDR3 is CSARDQVAGGTDTQYF. Written as DNA, the CDR3 is TGCAGTGCTAGAGATCAGGTAGCGGGCGGCACAGATACGCAGTATTTT.

This clonotype has at least ten counts. The V call is TRBV3-1, the J call TRBJ2-7; the match to TRBD2 covers 13 bases. Germline V CDR1 and CDR2: LGHDT, YNNKEL (reference sequence). CDR3 length equals 15 residues. With 4 bases clipped from V and 4 bases from J, the junction kept 4 bases outside the gene matches. The CDR3 coding sequence is TGTGCCAGCAGCCCAGGACTAGCGGGGGTGTACGAGCAGTACTTC. Residues: CASSPGLAGVYEQYF.

At least ten counts were recorded for this clonotype. CDR3: CASSLSVRGAETQYF. In nucleotides, the CDR3 is TGTGCCAGCAGCTTAAGCGTCAGGGGAGCGGAGACCCAGTACTTC. V gene TRBV7-9 combines with J gene TRBJ2-5; maybe TRBD1 (6 bases). CDR1 and CDR2 from the germline V gene are SEHNR and FQNEAQ (reference sequence). The CDR3 consists of 15 residues. The germline V and J ends were trimmed by 2 bases and 5 bases, with 15 bases remaining between them.

This clonotype was seen repeatedly, ten times or more. V usage is TRBV10-2 and J usage is TRBJ1-4; possible D gene TRBD1, 5 bases. Germline lookup yields CDR1 WSHSY and CDR2 SAAADI. The CDR3 runs 14 residues. The ends were cut back, 7 bases at V and 8 bases at J, with 17 bases in the middle. CDR3 loop: CASTSGVGKEKLFF. In nucleotides, the CDR3 is TGCGCCAGCACCTCGGGGGTGGGAAAAGAAAAACTGTTTTTT.

This clonotype was seen ten or more times. V gene TRBV24-1 combines with J gene TRBJ2-5, with a tentative D call TRBD2 (5 bases). V gave up 3 bases and J gave up 0 bases, with 10 bases separating them. This CDR3 contains 15 residues. Germline CDR1 is KGHDR and CDR2 is SFDVKD. The CDR3 DNA is TGTGCCACCAGTGATCTGGACGGGGACCAAGAGACCCAGTACTTC. This codes for CATSDLDGDQETQYF.

This clonotype was picked up many times. The chain couples TRBV5-6 to TRBJ2-2, with D possibly being TRBD1 or TRBD2 (5 bases each). Germline V gene sequence: CDR1 SGHDT, CDR2 YYEEEE. CDR3 length: 15 residues. Trimming took 4 bases from V and 3 from J, leaving 13 bases between them. The CDR3 nucleotides are TGTGCCAGCAGCCTGGCCGGGACCCACACCGGGGAGCTGTTTTTT. Amino acid sequence: CASSLAGTHTGELFF.

This clonotype has a count of ten or more. The gene calls are TRBV28 and TRBJ1-1; no reliable D call. Germline CDR1 and CDR2: MDHEN and SYDVKM. V was trimmed by 6 bases and J by 1 base, leaving 15 bases between them. The CDR3 runs to 15 residues. DNA of the CDR3: TGTGCCAGCAGAACCGCCGGGGTCCGGAACACTGAAGCTTTCTTT. Its translation: CASRTAGVRNTEAFF.

The sample holds many counts of this clonotype. The chain uses TRBV7-3 and TRBJ2-1; TRBD1 aligns across 7 bases. This CDR3 has 12 amino acids. Germline-derived CDR1 and CDR2 are SGHTA and FQGTGA. The junction had 5 bases not matched to a gene; V was cut back by 5 bases and J by 10 bases. Here the CDR3 reads CASSQGDREQFF. In DNA, the CDR3 is TGTGCCAGCAGCCAAGGGGACAGAGAGCAGTTCTTC.

Remarks on this clonotype: Since a much larger clone is just one base distant, this may be a read error. The gene calls are TRBV12-3 or TRBV12-4 and TRBJ1-4; 7 nucleotides line up with TRBD1. The CDR3 totals 14 residues. The V segment lost 2 bases and the J segment 12 bases; nucleotides outside the gene matches: 9. The CDR3 bases are TGTGCCAGCAGTTTATCAGGGGGTGACGAACAACTGTTTTTT. As protein: CASSLSGGDEQLFF.

This clonotype was observed at least ten times. The chain carries TRBV20-1 and TRBJ2-7, with 7 bases fitting TRBD1. V was pared by 0 bases and J by 1 base, with 6 bases of the junction left unmatched. The CDR3 consists of 15 residues. Germline V gene data show CDR1 as DFQATT and CDR2 as SNEGSKA (reference sequence). The CDR3 DNA sequence: TGCAGTGCTAGAGATCAGAGACAGGGTTCCTACGAGCAGTACTTC. Protein: CSARDQRQGSYEQYF.

This clonotype was seen at least ten times. This chain connects TRBV24-1 to TRBJ2-6; 7 bases agree with TRBD1. Per the germline V gene, CDR1 is KGHDR and CDR2 is SFDVKD. The length of the CDR3 is 19 residues. Unmatched junction bases numbered 9, after V lost 1 base and J lost 1 base. The CDR3 here is CATSDLKTGPKSGANVLTF. Written as DNA, the CDR3 is TGTGCCACCAGTGATTTAAAGACAGGGCCGAAATCTGGGGCCAACGTCCTGACTTTC.

This clonotype has at least ten counts. The gene calls are TRBV11-2 and TRBJ1-2; TRBD1 agrees at 7 bases. This CDR3 contains 12 residues. V dropped 5 bases and J dropped 4; count of bases not matched to a gene: 1. Germline CDR1 is SGHAT and CDR2 is FQNNGV. The DNA for the CDR3 is TGTGCCAGCAGCAGACAGGGCTATGGCTACACCTTC. Its translation: CASSRQGYGYTF.

In this sample, this clonotype turned up many times. The J gene is TRBJ2-5, the V gene TRBV5-1; D is unclear. This CDR3 contains 13 residues. The V gene lost 1 base and the J gene lost 4 bases, with 8 bases spanning the gap. The germline V gene has CDR1 SGHRS and CDR2 YFSETQ. CDR3 region: CASSLKVRETQYF. Written as DNA, the CDR3 is TGCGCCAGCAGCTTGAAAGTTCGAGAGACCCAGTACTTC.

The table lists this clonotype with many counts. The chain employs TRBV29-1 and TRBJ2-2; 8 bases align to TRBD2. In germline, CDR1 is SQVTM, CDR2 ANQGSEA. With 7 bases clipped from V and 1 base from J, the junction kept 8 bases outside the gene matches. This CDR3 spans 15 amino acids. CDR3 in amino acids: CSAISAGGNTGELFF. CDR3 nucleotides: TGCAGCGCCATAAGTGCGGGGGGGAACACCGGGGAGCTGTTTTTT.

This clonotype has ten or more counts. The genes are TRBV6-6 and TRBJ1-1; TRBD1 matches 8 bases. Germline trimming cut 5 bases from V and 0 bases from J; bases unmatched to any gene: 2. CDR1 and CDR2 from the germline V gene are MNHNY and SVGAGI (reference sequence). CDR3 length: 14 residues. The CDR3 sequence: CASSAGGLNTEAFF. The DNA for the CDR3 is TGTGCCAGCAGTGCAGGGGGCCTGAACACTGAAGCTTTCTTT.

This clonotype has ten or more counts. The rearrangement links TRBV18 to TRBJ1-1; D call uncertain. The CDR3 loop spans 14 amino acids. Per germline, CDR1 KGHSH and CDR2 LQKENI. Trimming took off 4 bases at V and 4 bases at J, with 13 bases between the two ends. The DNA for the CDR3 is TGTGCCAGCTCACGCAACGACGGAAGCACTGAAGCTTTCTTT. This gives the protein CASSRNDGSTEAFF.

This clonotype occurred many times. This sequence joins TRBV6-5 and TRBJ2-7; 8 positions agree with TRBD1. This CDR3 is 13 amino acids long. Unmatched junction bases numbered 0, after V lost 1 base and J lost 4 bases. Germline assignment: CDR1 MNHEY and CDR2 SVGAGI. This CDR3 is CASSYYRGYEQYF. CDR3 coding DNA: TGTGCCAGCAGTTACTACAGGGGGTACGAGCAGTACTTC.

The chain couples TRBV5-1 to TRBJ2-7, with D unclear. The CDR3 runs to 14 residues. Germline CDR1 and CDR2: SGHRS and YFSETQ. The V end was cut by 0 bases, the J end by 9 bases, with 16 bases between. For the CDR3, the DNA is TGCGCCAGCAGCTTGGCGGGCCTGGGGATTGGGCAGTACTTC. This sequence encodes CASSLAGLGIGQYF.